Listed here are 21 T cell receptor beta chains from one sample, sequenced in a study of immune evolution from preneoplasia to lung adenocarcinoma. Method: immunoSEQ multiplex PCR; TCRdb's copy keeps in-frame clones and lacks some. The repertoire holds some 10,000 clones, with more than 80% as singletons. Sequenced material: FFPE invasive lung adenocarcinoma tissue. The receptors originated from a person between 65 and 79 years old with invasive lung adenocarcinoma.

V and J are TRBV28 and TRBJ1-1, with unresolved D. The CDR3 sequence is 15 residues long. V was trimmed by 7 bases and J by 5 bases, leaving 20 bases between them. Germline V gives CDR1 MDHEN, CDR2 SYDVKM. The DNA of the CDR3 is TGTGCCAGCATTAAACACGTGGGAGGGAAGACTGAAGCTTTCTTT. This gives the protein CASIKHVGGKTEAFF.

V gene TRBV2 combines with J gene TRBJ2-7, with D perhaps TRBD2 (6 bases). The CDR3 spans 12 residues. With 8 bases removed from V and 6 bases from J, the gap between germline ends came to 14 bases. Germline values: CDR1 SNHLY, CDR2 FYNNEI. The CDR3 sequence is CASQTPGGEQYF. In DNA, the CDR3 is TGTGCCAGCCAGACCCCCGGGGGCGAGCAGTACTTC.

This chain uses TRBV5-1 with TRBJ2-7, with a weak D call TRBD2 (6 bases). CDR1 is SGHRS, CDR2 YFSETQ, per germline. Trimming took 4 bases from V and 2 from J, leaving 19 bases between them. CDR3 size: 16 residues. This CDR3 is CASSPSGLGTPYEQYF. CDR3 sequence (DNA): TGCGCCAGCAGCCCATCGGGGTTGGGGACTCCCTACGAGCAGTACTTC.

This rearrangement joins TRBV6-5 to TRBJ2-1; TRBD2 matches at 10 bases. The CDR3 totals 15 residues. The J segment lost 9 bases and the V segment lost 2 bases, leaving 7 bases of the junction unmatched. Looked up from germline, CDR1 is MNHEY and CDR2 is SVGAGI. CDR3 protein: CASSYTLAGEREQFF. DNA of the CDR3: TGTGCCAGCAGTTACACGCTAGCGGGAGAACGTGAGCAGTTCTTC.

The V and J genes are TRBV30 and TRBJ2-5, with TRBD2 identical over 9 bases. CDR3 size: 14 residues. Germline trimming cut 3 bases from V and 2 bases from J; bases unmatched to any gene: 4. Looked up from germline, CDR1 is GTSNPN and CDR2 is SVGIG (reference sequence). The CDR3 region has the DNA TGTGCCTGGAGCCCTAGCGGGGTACAAGAGACCCAGTACTTC. Translated: CAWSPSGVQETQYF.

The V gene is TRBV5-4, the J gene TRBJ1-1; unclear D gene. CDR1 and CDR2 (germline): SGHNT, YYREEE (reference sequence). Trimming took 4 bases from V and 1 from J, leaving 11 bases between them. CDR3 length equals 14 residues. CDR3 nucleotides: TGTGCCAGCAGCCGGACCGCCGGGAACACTGAAGCTTTCTTT. Its translation: CASSRTAGNTEAFF. Supplemented by reference TRBV5-4 and TRBJ1-1, the full variable domain reads ETGVTQSPTHLIKTRGQQVTLRCSSQSGHNTVSWYQQALGQGPQFIFQYYREEENGRGNFPPRFSGLQFPNYSSELNVNALELDDSALYLCASSRTAGNTEAFFGQGTRLTVV.

The chain employs TRBV5-3 and TRBJ1-1; D is unclear. TRBV5-3 carries the ORF label, with uncertain function. The CDR3 length is 16 residues. The V end lost 0 bases, the J end lost 4 bases, and 16 bases lay between the germline ends. The CDR3 loop reads CARSLALPVPATEAFF. DNA for the CDR3: TGTGCCAGAAGCTTGGCCCTGCCAGTTCCAGCCACTGAAGCTTTCTTT.

V and J are TRBV7-3 and TRBJ2-1; 9 bases fit TRBD2. V trimming: 6 bases; J trimming: 7 bases; junction bases outside the gene matches: 4. The germline V gene has CDR1 SGHTA and CDR2 FQGTGA. The CDR3 consists of 13 residues. The CDR3 DNA follows: TGTGCCAGCAGTAGCGGGAGCTTTAATGAGCAGTTCTTC. Its protein is CASSSGSFNEQFF.

The chain recombines TRBV18 with TRBJ1-2; tentative D call: TRBD1 (6 bases). From germline, CDR1 is KGHSH and CDR2 LQKENI. V was clipped by 5 bases and J by 8 bases, with 18 bases between them. The CDR3 loop spans 14 amino acids. CDR3 DNA sequence: TGTGCCAGCTCATTGGACAGCGAAGCACGCGGCTACACCTTC. Encoded protein: CASSLDSEARGYTF.

This clone was seen only once. The V and J genes are TRBV29-1 and TRBJ2-2; a weak D match, TRBD1 (5 bases). Looked up from germline, CDR1 is SQVTM and CDR2 is ANQGSEA. With 4 bases removed from V and 5 bases from J, the gap between germline ends came to 11 bases. The CDR3 has 13 amino acids. The CDR3: CSVVRQPTGELFF. CDR3 coding DNA: TGCAGCGTTGTGCGACAGCCAACCGGGGAGCTGTTTTTT.

CDR3 region: CASSLVQGVQGYTF. Here the CDR3 DNA reads TGTGCCAGCAGCTTGGTGCAGGGGGTACAAGGCTACACCTTC. This rearrangement joins TRBV5-4 to TRBJ1-2, with 7 bases aligning to TRBD1. The trim removed 0 bases at V and 8 bases at J, leaving 7 bases unmatched. The V gene's germline CDR1 is SGHNT and CDR2 YYREEE (reference sequence). This CDR3 contains 14 residues.

The chain has TRBV4-2 and TRBJ1-4; D is uncertain. The V gene's germline CDR1 is LGHNA and CDR2 YNFKEQ. Trimming took 4 bases from V and 2 from J, leaving 20 bases between them. This CDR3 contains 18 residues. As DNA, the CDR3 is TGTGCCAGCAGCCGGAGAATGGGCATAGCAACGACTAATGAAAAACTGTTTTTT. Its protein product is CASSRRMGIATTNEKLFF.

V gene TRBV20-1 combines with J gene TRBJ1-1; D is uncertain. Between the trimmed V and J ends, which lost 7 bases and 5 bases, there was a span of 11 bases. The germline gives CDR1 DFQATT, CDR2 SNEGSKA (reference sequence). This CDR3 is built from 11 residues. The CDR3 is CSEDRRTEAFF. The DNA for the CDR3 is TGCAGTGAGGACCGGAGGACTGAAGCTTTCTTT.

The chain combines TRBV29-1 with TRBJ2-1; D may be TRBD2 (5 bases). The CDR3 is made up of 13 amino acids. Germline V gives CDR1 SQVTM, CDR2 ANQGSEA. Trimming shortened V by 4 bases and J by 9 bases, and 16 bases separated the two germline ends. CDR3 loop: CSVVAAERSEQFF. The CDR3 bases are TGCAGCGTTGTCGCGGCGGAGCGGAGTGAGCAGTTCTTC.

The chain uses TRBV6-6 and TRBJ2-7; D possibly corresponds to TRBD2 (5 bases). Trimming stripped 0 bases from V and 1 base from J, with 7 bases between. This CDR3 has 14 amino acids. The V gene's germline CDR1 is MNHNY and CDR2 SVGAGI (reference sequence). The CDR3 protein is CASSYSEESYEQYF. CDR3 DNA: TGTGCCAGCAGTTACTCGGAGGAGTCCTACGAGCAGTACTTC.

The chain has TRBV7-9 and TRBJ2-7; 7 nucleotides line up with TRBD1. V was pared by 0 bases and J by 4 bases, with 6 bases of the junction left unmatched. Germline V CDR1 and CDR2: SEHNR, FQNEAQ (reference sequence). CDR3 size: 15 residues. DNA for the CDR3: TGTGCCAGCAGCTTAGCCACAGGGGCTATGTACGAGCAGTACTTC. This codes for CASSLATGAMYEQYF.

V usage is TRBV5-4 and J usage is TRBJ2-2, with 10 bases aligning to TRBD2. CDR1 and CDR2 from the germline V gene are SGHNT and YYREEE (reference sequence). This CDR3 contains 15 residues. V trimming: 0 bases; J trimming: 5 bases; junction bases outside the gene matches: 1. The chain's CDR3 is CASSLEAGGTGELFF. The CDR3 bases are TGTGCCAGCAGCTTGGAAGCGGGAGGGACCGGGGAGCTGTTTTTT.

The CDR3 bases are TGTGCCAGCAGTTACTCTCGACGGACGAATACCTACGAGCAGTACTTC. Encoded protein: CASSYSRRTNTYEQYF. The V gene is TRBV6-5, the J gene TRBJ2-7; no definite D call. The germline V gene has CDR1 MNHEY and CDR2 SVGAGI. With 0 bases removed from V and 2 bases from J, the gap between germline ends came to 14 bases. This CDR3 region has 16 residues.

The V call is TRBV6-1, the J call TRBJ2-7; TRBD1 agrees at 8 bases. CDR3 length: 15 residues. The V and J ends lost 0 bases and 3 bases, in that order; junction bases with no gene match: 4. Germline CDR1 is MNHNS and CDR2 is SASEGT. CDR3 in DNA: TGTGCCAGCAGTGAAGCCCCAGGGGGCTACTACGAGCAGTACTTC. Protein sequence: CASSEAPGGYYEQYF.

The V gene is TRBV19, the J gene TRBJ2-1, with TRBD2 matching 9 bases. Per the germline V gene, CDR1 is LNHDA and CDR2 is SQIVND (reference sequence). The CDR3 covers 19 residues. The V gene end was trimmed by 3 bases and the J gene end by 6 bases; junction bases not matched to a gene: 18. As DNA, the CDR3 is TGTGCCAGTAGTATCCGGGGAAGTAGCGGGAGTACATGGGGCAATGAGCAGTTCTTC. It yields the protein CASSIRGSSGSTWGNEQFF.

This clone was detected a few times. The sample holds other DNA sequences that translate to the same CDR3. The chain joins TRBV5-1 to TRBJ2-7; no clear D gene. CDR1 is SGHRS and CDR2 is YFSETQ in the germline V gene. The CDR3 extends over 14 amino acids. V lost 0 bases to trimming and J lost 2 bases, with 9 bases between them. The CDR3 sequence: CASSLEHTTYEQYF. In DNA form, the CDR3 reads TGCGCCAGCAGCTTGGAACACACTACCTACGAGCAGTACTTC.